The present T cell receptor beta chain was sequenced within a study of CD8+CD57+ T cells in acquired aplastic anemia. Study at large: Sorted CD4+ and CD8+ cells gave a mean 3.2 ug DNA, range about 0.2 to 27.4 ug. Study results and limitations: It was found that nearly 30 CD8+ CDR3 sequences were shared between patients and controls.

A remark on this clonotype: Its antigen remains unknown.

The patients chosen for sequencing had shown expansion of CD8+CD57+ cells (detected by flow cytometry). The CDR3 extends over 15 amino acids. Germline assignment: CDR1 SGHVS and CDR2 FQNEAQ. V was clipped by 0 bases and J by 11 bases; unmatched bases: 8. Genomic DNA, the template, was used for profiling of the TCR beta VDJ and CDR3. Each CDR3 protein gets one entry after TCRdb re-called the reads with MiXCR. The sample lists about 270,000 distinct CDR3 sequences, less than 85% occurring once. The sequence came from a human donor with aplastic anemia. The sample comprised sorted CD4+, CD8+, or CD8+CD57+ T cells (not recorded which) from PBMCs. The chain links TRBV7-8 to TRBJ2-1; TRBD1 aligns across 9 bases. The CDR3 loop is CASSLARQGGNQQFF. CDR3 in DNA: TGTGCCAGCAGCTTAGCTAGACAGGGGGGGAATCAGCAGTTCTTC. The full variable domain, in which reference TRBV7-8 and TRBJ2-1 provide the parts outside the CDR3, is GAGVSQSPRYKVAKRGQDVALRCDPISGHVSLFWYQQALGQGPEFLTYFQNEAQLDKSGLPSDRFFAERPEGSVSTLKIQRTQQEDSAVYLCASSLARQGGNQQFFGPGTRLTVL.